Presented here are 9 T cell receptor beta chains from one specimen sequenced in a study. Amplification of TRBV12-4/TRBJ1-2 clonotypes used adaptor-ligated barcode primers. Via MiXCR, TCRdb re-called the multiplex PCR reads, giving one row per CDR3 protein. The repertoire holds about 790 distinct CDR3 sequences, with around 3.6% as singletons. Sample: naive CD4+ T cells sorted from blood. Stated subset: naive CD4+ T cells, CD4+CD45RA+CD25-. These receptors were obtained from a female donor with breast cancer.

V usage is TRBV12-3 or TRBV12-4 and J usage is TRBJ1-2; no definite D call. The V end lost 5 bases, the J end lost 8 bases, and 15 bases lay between the germline ends. This CDR3 is 13 amino acids long. The CDR3 protein is CASSLSGEHGYTF. CDR3 DNA sequence: TGTGCCAGCAGTCTCAGCGGGGAGCACGGCTACACCTTC.

In its sample, this clonotype is medium-sized. The J gene is TRBJ1-2, the V gene TRBV12-3 or TRBV12-4, with D hard to call. Trimming removed 1 base from V and 5 bases from J, with 5 bases in between. The CDR3 spans 12 residues. The CDR3 spells CASSLDRYGYTF. The CDR3 DNA reads TGTGCCAGCAGTTTAGACAGATATGGCTACACCTTC.

This clonotype appeared many times. This may stem from a read error, because a much larger clone lies one nucleotide away. The chain links TRBV12-3 or TRBV12-4 to TRBJ1-2, with 7 bases aligning to TRBD1. The CDR3 totals 14 residues. Trimming cost V 3 bases and J 1 base; bases outside gene matches: 2. The CDR3 region has the DNA TGTGCCAGCAGTTTCGGGACAGATAACTATGGCTACACCTTC. This encodes CASSFGTDNYGYTF.

This clonotype was counted a few times. This chain links TRBV12-3 or TRBV12-4 with TRBJ1-2; TRBD1 matches 7 bases. The CDR3 is made up of 14 amino acids. V dropped 3 bases and J dropped 7; count of bases not matched to a gene: 8. Written as DNA, the CDR3 is TGTGCCAGCAGTTTGACAGGGATTGCTACTGGCTACACCTTC. Amino acid sequence: CASSLTGIATGYTF.

Relative to its sample, this clonotype is large. This chain joins TRBV12-3 or TRBV12-4 and TRBJ1-2; possible D gene TRBD1, 6 bases. V was cut by 4 bases and J by 0 bases, with 18 bases left in between. The CDR3 spans 17 residues. The CDR3 coding sequence is TGTGCCAGCAGTTCCCTAATCCACAGGGCGACTAACTATGGCTACACCTTC. Translated: CASSSLIHRATNYGYTF.

To note about this clonotype: A much larger clonotype is one base distant, so this may be a read error. The chain recombines TRBV12-3 or TRBV12-4 with TRBJ1-2; 8 bases align to TRBD1. The V and J ends lost 10 bases and 9 bases, in that order; junction bases with no gene match: 13. This CDR3 spans 13 amino acids. The CDR3 nucleotides are TGTGCCAACAGCCTTGGACAGGGCGATCGCTACACCTTC. It yields the protein CANSLGQGDRYTF.

This clonotype is medium-sized. This chain uses TRBV12-3 or TRBV12-4 with TRBJ1-2; D is unclear. The CDR3 loop spans 12 amino acids. Between the trimmed V and J ends, which lost 3 bases and 7 bases, there was a span of 9 bases. Written as DNA, the CDR3 is TGTGCCAGCAGTTTGAGGGAGTCTGGCTACACCTTC. The encoded protein is CASSLRESGYTF.

In this sample, this clonotype is hyperexpanded. The rearrangement links TRBV12-3 or TRBV12-4 to TRBJ1-2, with D possibly TRBD1 on 5 matching bases. V dropped 7 bases and J dropped 3 bases, with 12 bases sitting between them. This CDR3 is built from 13 residues. The DNA for the CDR3 is TGTGCCAGCAAGCGGCAGGGTGACTATGGCTACACCTTC. Its protein is CASKRQGDYGYTF.

This clonotype is deemed large. The chain has TRBV12-3 or TRBV12-4 and TRBJ1-2; 9 bases line up with TRBD1. This CDR3 is 14 amino acids long. V dropped 5 bases and J dropped 5; count of bases not matched to a gene: 6. The CDR3 region has the DNA TGTGCCAGCAGTAGTCAGGACAGGGGTTATGGCTACACCTTC. Protein product: CASSSQDRGYGYTF.